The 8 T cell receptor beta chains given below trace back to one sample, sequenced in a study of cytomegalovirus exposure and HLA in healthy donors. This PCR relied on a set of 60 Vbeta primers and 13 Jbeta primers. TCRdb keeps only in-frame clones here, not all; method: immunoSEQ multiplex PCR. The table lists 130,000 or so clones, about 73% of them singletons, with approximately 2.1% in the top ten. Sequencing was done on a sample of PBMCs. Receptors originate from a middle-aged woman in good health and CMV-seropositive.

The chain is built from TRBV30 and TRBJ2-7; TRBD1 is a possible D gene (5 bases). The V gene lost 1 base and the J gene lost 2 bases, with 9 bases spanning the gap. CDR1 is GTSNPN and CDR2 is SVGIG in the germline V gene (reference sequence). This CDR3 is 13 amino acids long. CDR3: CAWSEGSPYEQYF. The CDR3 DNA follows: TGTGCCTGGAGTGAGGGGTCCCCCTACGAGCAGTACTTC.

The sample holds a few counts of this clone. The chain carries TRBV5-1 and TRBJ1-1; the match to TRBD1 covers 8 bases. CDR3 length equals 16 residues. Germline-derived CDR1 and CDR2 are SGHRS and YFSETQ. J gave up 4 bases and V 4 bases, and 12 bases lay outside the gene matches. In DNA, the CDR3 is TGCGCCAGCAGCCGAAAAGGACAGGGTGGTATCACTGAAGCTTTCTTT. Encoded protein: CASSRKGQGGITEAFF. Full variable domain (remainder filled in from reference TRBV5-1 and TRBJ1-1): KAGVTQTPRYLIKTRGQQVTLSCSPISGHRSVSWYQQTPGQGLQFLFEYFSETQRNKGNFPGRFSGRQFSNSRSEMNVSTLELGDSALYLCASSRKGQGGITEAFFGQGTRLTVV.

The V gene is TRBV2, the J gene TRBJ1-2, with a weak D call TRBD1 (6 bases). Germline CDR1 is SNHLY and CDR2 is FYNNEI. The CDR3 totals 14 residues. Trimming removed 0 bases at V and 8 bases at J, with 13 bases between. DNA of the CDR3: TGTGCCAGCAGTGAAGCATTAGGGGGGGGAGGCTACACCTTC. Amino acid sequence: CASSEALGGGGYTF.

The CDR3 DNA follows: TGCGCCAGCAGAACAAGAGGGAGAACACGAGGAGACCATCAAGAGACCCAGTACTTC. It is translated as CASRTRGRTRGDHQETQYF. The gene calls are TRBV5-1 and TRBJ2-5, with a possible D match to TRBD2 (5 bases). Trimming removed 5 bases from V and 2 bases from J, with 28 bases in between. Germline V gives CDR1 SGHRS, CDR2 YFSETQ. The CDR3 length is 19 residues. The full variable domain, in which reference TRBV5-1 and TRBJ2-5 provide the parts outside the CDR3, is KAGVTQTPRYLIKTRGQQVTLSCSPISGHRSVSWYQQTPGQGLQFLFEYFSETQRNKGNFPGRFSGRQFSNSRSEMNVSTLELGDSALYLCASRTRGRTRGDHQETQYFGPGTRLLVL.

CDR3 sequence: CASSAGGEYGYTF. The CDR3 nucleotides read TGTGCCAGCAGCGCCGGGGGGGAGTATGGCTACACCTTC. The chain uses TRBV6-5 and TRBJ1-2, with D possibly being TRBD1 (5 bases). The germline V gene has CDR1 MNHEY and CDR2 SVGAGI. The CDR3 length is 13 residues. V gave up 6 bases and J gave up 5 bases, with 13 bases separating them.

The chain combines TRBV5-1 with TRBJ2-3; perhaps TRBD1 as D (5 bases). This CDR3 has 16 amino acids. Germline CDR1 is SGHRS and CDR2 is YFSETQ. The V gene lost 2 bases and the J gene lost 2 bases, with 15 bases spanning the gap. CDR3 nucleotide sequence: TGCGCCAGCAGCTTCGACAGTCGGACGGACACAGATACGCAGTATTTT. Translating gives CASSFDSRTDTDTQYF.

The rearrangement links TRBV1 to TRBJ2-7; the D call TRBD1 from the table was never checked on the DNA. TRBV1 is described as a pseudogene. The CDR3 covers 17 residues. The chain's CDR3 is CTSSQGFIRQGGYEQYF. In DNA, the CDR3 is TGCACCAGCAGCCAAGGATTCATCAGACAGGGCGGCTACGAGCAGTACTTC.

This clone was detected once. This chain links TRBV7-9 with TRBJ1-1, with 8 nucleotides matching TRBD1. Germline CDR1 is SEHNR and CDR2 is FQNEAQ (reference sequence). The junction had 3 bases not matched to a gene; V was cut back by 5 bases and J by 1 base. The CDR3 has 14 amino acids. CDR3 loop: CASSLGTGNTEAFF. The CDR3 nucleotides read TGTGCCAGCAGCCTTGGGACAGGGAACACTGAAGCTTTCTTT.